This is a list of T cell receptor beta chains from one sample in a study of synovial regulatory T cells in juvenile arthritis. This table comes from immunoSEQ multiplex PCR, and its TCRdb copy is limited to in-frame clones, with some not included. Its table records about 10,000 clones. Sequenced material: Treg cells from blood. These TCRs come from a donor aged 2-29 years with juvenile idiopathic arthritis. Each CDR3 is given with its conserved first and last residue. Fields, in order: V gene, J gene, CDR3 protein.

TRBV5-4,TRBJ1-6,CASSFDPGTGHSPLHF
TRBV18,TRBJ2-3,CASSPLSRKRGDTDTQYF
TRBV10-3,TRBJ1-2,CAITGTGAVYGYTF
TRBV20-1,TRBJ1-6,CSARSGALHF
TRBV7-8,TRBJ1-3,CASSWGVRSGNTIYF
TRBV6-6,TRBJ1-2,CAIGTGFYGYTF
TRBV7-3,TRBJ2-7,CASSLGGQSYEQYF
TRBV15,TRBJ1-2,CATSRDPRVDGYTF
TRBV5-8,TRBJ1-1,CASSLVRRKGEAFF
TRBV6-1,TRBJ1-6,CASGVGSPLHF
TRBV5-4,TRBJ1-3,CASSPAIGGRNTIYF
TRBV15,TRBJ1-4,CATSRTPGQATNEKLFF
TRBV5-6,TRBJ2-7,CASSPKRGVYEQYF
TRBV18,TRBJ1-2,CASSPLAAGTGLNYGYTF
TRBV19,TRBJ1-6,CASSEGPYNSPLHF
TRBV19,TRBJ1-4,CASSMARALNEKLFF
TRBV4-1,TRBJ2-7,CASSQVLAGGPGSSYEQYF
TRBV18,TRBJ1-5,CASSPPGARNQPQHF
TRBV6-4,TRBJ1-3,CASSPTGSGNTIYF
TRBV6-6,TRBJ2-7,CASSYSTESYEQYF
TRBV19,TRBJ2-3,CASSMRGGSDTQYF
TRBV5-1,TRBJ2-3,CASSSAADTQYF
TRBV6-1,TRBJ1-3,CASKVHSGNTIYF
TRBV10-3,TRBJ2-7,CAISTLDASYEQYF
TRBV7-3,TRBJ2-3,CASSYGVLAGSTDTQYF
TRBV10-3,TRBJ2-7,CAITRQGAPGEQYF
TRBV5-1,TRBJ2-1,CASSQRQGSSYNEQFF
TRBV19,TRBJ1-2,CASSIVPGYGYTF
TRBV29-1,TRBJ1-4,CSVAGANEKLFF
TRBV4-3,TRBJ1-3,CASSQDSISGNTIYF
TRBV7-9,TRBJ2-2,CASSEQGAGELFF
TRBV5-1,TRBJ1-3,CASSFTGTGGTIYF
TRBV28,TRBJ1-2,CASSGSVYYGYTF
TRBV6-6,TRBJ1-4,CASSPRHLGQSEKLFF
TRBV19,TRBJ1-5,CASSMPPLQPQHF
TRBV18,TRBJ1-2,CASSPQNVNYGYTF
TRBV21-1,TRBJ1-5,CALGGHDNQPQHF
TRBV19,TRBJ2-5,CASSNTGTTLGETQYF
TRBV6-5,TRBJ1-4,CASSGGGEKLFF
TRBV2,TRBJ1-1,CASRGTGEGRAFF
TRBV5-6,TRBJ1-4,CASSSRGLGEKLFF
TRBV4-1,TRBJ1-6,CASSPLLTDYNSPLHF
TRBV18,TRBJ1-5,CASSPFRQGGNQPQHF
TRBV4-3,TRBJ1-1,CASSAPKGGNTEAFF
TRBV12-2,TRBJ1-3,CASRDRTGLRGNTIYF
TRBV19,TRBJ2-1,CASSIEDSSYNEQFF
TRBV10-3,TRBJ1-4,CAIKDTAYVGSLLF
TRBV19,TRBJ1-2,CASSPRQGARDYGYTF
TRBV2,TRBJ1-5,CASSLRWAQHF
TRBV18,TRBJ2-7,CASSPNRVYEQYF
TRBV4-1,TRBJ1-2,CASSPILKDPATRTF
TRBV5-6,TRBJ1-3,CASSFRGLRSGNTIYF
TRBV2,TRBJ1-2,CASSDLANYGYTF
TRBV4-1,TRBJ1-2,CASSPPRTVYYGYTF
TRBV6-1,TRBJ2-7,CASPGLYEQYF
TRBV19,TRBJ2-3,CASSGTSGVWGDTQYF
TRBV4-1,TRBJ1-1,CASSQDQTRMNTEAFF
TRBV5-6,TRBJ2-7,CASSLESRAAEQYF
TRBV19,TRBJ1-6,CASREGPGNSPLHF
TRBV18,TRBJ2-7,CASSPPGGSYEQYF